The rows below give T cell receptor beta chains drawn from one sample of a study of T cells in Graves' hyperthyroidism and ophthalmopathy. Via MiXCR, TCRdb re-called the multiplex PCR reads, giving one row per CDR3 protein. The data hold about 380,000 distinct CDR3 sequences, with 14% observed a single time. The sample was blood. These receptors were collected from an older woman with Graves' hyperthyroidism. The CDR3 runs from the conserved cysteine through the conserved F or W. A D gene is named only where the DNA matches it firmly. Part of the rows lack a size; the others show once, few, many or a class for expanded clones.

TRBJ2-7 TRBV5-1 many TRBD1 TGCGCCAGCAGCCAAACTGGACAGGGATCCTACGAGCAGTACTTC CASSQTGQGSYEQYF
TRBJ2-1 TRBV3-1 many . TGTGCCAGCAGCCAAGATTTTACGGGACCTCGGAATGAGCAGTTCTTC CASSQDFTGPRNEQFF
TRBJ1-5 TRBV11-2 many TRBD1 TGTGCCAGCAGCCTCCTAAGGGGGCAAGCCCAGCATTTT CASSLLRGQAQHF
TRBJ2-5 TRBV13 . TRBD1 TGTGCCAGCAGCTCCCGACAGGGGGTGTGGGAGACCCAGTACTTC CASSSRQGVWETQYF
TRBJ2-5 TRBV2 many . TGTGCCAGCAGTGCGAGTCAGGGGAGGATAGAGACCCAGTACTTC CASSASQGRIETQYF
TRBJ1-2 TRBV10-2 many . TGCGCCAGCAGCAGGGACGACTATGGCTACACCTTC CASSRDDYGYTF
TRBJ2-1 TRBV19 few . TGTGCCAGTCTCCCGTCCGGGACTTCTTACAATGAGCAGTTCTTC CASLPSGTSYNEQFF
TRBJ2-1 TRBV20-1 many . TGCAGTGCTAGAGACGGGAGTAACTACAATGAGCAGTTCTTC CSARDGSNYNEQFF
TRBJ1-4 TRBV12-3/TRBV12-4 few . TGTGCCAGCAGTCCGAGACTCCTCAATGAAAAACTGTTTTTT CASSPRLLNEKLFF
TRBJ2-7 TRBV11-2 many TRBD2 TGTGCCAGCAGCTCCGGGACTAGCGGGAAGCCCTACGAGCAGTACTTC CASSSGTSGKPYEQYF